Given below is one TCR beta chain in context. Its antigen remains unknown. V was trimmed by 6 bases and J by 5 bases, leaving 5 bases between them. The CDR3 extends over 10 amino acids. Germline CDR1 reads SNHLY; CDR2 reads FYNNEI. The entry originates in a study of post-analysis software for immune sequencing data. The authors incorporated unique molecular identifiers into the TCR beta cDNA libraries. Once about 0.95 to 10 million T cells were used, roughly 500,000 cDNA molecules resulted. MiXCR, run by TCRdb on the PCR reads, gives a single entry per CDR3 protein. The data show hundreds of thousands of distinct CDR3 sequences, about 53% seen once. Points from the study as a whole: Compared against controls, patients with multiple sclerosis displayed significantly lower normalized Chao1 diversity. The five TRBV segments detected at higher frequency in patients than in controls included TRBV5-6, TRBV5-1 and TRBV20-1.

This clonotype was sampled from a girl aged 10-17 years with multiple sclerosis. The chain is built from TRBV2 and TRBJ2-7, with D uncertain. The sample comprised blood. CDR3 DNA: TGTGCCAGCAGCACCAACGAGCAGTACTTC. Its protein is CASSTNEQYF.